The 2 T cell receptor beta chains below were found in one sample sequenced in a study of blood T cell repertoires in COVID-19. Profiling relied on immunoSEQ multiplex PCR, and the TCRdb table lists in-frame clones only, not all of them. The table lists approximately 77,000 clones, approximately 76% of them singletons, with more than 15% in the top ten. Sequencing was carried out using peripheral blood. The receptors were sampled from a man aged 70 or older with active or convalescent COVID-19.

The chain recombines TRBV7-3 with TRBJ2-7; 9 nucleotides align to TRBD2. CDR1 SGHTA and CDR2 FQGTGA come from the germline V gene. With 0 bases clipped from V and 2 bases from J, the junction kept 2 bases outside the gene matches. The CDR3 length is 15 residues. CDR3 amino acids: CASSLTSGGTYEQYF. In DNA form, the CDR3 reads TGTGCCAGCAGCTTAACTAGCGGGGGCACCTACGAGCAGTACTTC.

The rearrangement links TRBV6-4 to TRBJ2-6; D gene uncertain. From germline, CDR1 is MRHNA and CDR2 SNTAGT. This CDR3 region has 15 residues. V dropped 4 bases and J dropped 0 bases, with 7 bases sitting between them. In nucleotides, the CDR3 is TGTGCCAGCAGTGCAGAAAACTCTGGGGCCAACGTCCTGACTTTC. Translating it yields CASSAENSGANVLTF.